The T cell receptor beta chain under discussion was sequenced for a study of metastatic and nonmetastatic thyroid tumors. Thyroid surgery had not been preceded by any treatment in any patient. Under the authors' procedure: To classify distant metastasis in papillary thyroid cancer, a model was built from CDR3 differences across clinicopathological groups. TCRdb ran MiXCR on the PCR reads. The authors' filters were not applied to this entry. The sample includes 64,000 or so clones, under 20% of them seen just once. This clone showed up many times. Its antigen remains unidentified. This CDR3 comprises 19 residues. Germline loops: CDR1 SEHNR, CDR2 FQNEAQ (reference sequence). The germline V and J ends were trimmed by 1 base and 0 bases, with 16 bases remaining between them. Findings of the study overall: According to reports, the diversity of TCR beta was significantly higher in malignant thyroid tumors than in benign nodules, and this held in both blood and tumor samples.

The sequence was obtained from a male donor with papillary thyroid cancer or a benign thyroid nodule (not recorded which). Some clones in this sample may be carry-over from other donors' samples. The sequenced material came from blood. The rearrangement uses TRBV7-9 and TRBJ2-6; a possible D gene is TRBD2 (6 bases). The CDR3 is CASSLDGGPVLSGANVLTF. The CDR3 coding sequence is TGTGCCAGCAGCTTAGACGGGGGACCTGTCCTCTCTGGGGCCAACGTCCTGACTTTC.